This TCR beta chain was found in a study of T cell repertoires in cytomegalovirus infection. On the study more broadly: The authors used CMV epitopes that were HLA-C-restricted (recently identified) and HLA-B-restricted (well studied). Through public TCR beta signatures, both CMV infection and matching HLA type were indicated.

V lost 2 bases to trimming and J lost 2 bases, with 12 bases between them. Germline CDR1 LGHNT, CDR2 FRNRAP. CDR3 length: 15 residues. Study observations and caveats: Dominating the ex vivo response were HLA-C-restricted CMV-specific TCR beta clonotypes. Adding up the frequency of public TCR beta families identified people who carried CMV plus the relevant HLA.

On this clonotype itself: Antigen specificity is unknown.

A single record per CDR3 protein comes from TCRdb applying MiXCR to the reads. The sample records some 800,000 distinct CDR3 sequences, about 30% being singletons. V and J are TRBV12-5 and TRBJ2-5; tentative D call: TRBD2 (6 bases). The origin of this receptor is a human donor in good health (CMV status not recorded). Some clones in this sample may be carry-over from other donors' samples. The sample was cultured CD8+ T cells from PBMCs, taken from culture after CMV antigen stimulation. The CDR3 coding sequence is TGTGCTAGTGGTTTGTCGGGGGTGCCTCAAGAGACCCAGTACTTC. This encodes CASGLSGVPQETQYF.